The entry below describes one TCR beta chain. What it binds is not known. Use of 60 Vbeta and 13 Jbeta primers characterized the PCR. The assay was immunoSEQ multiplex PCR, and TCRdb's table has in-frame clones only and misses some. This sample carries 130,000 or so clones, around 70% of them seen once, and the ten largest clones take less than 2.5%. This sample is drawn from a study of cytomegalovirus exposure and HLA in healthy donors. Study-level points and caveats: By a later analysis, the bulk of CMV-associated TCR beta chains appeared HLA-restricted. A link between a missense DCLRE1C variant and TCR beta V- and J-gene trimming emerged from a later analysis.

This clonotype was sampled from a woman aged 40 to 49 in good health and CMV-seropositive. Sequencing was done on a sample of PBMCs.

As DNA, the CDR3 is TGTGCCAGCAGCGCCATGGTGGGAGGCGAGGCAACCGGGGAGCTGTTTTTT. This sequence encodes CASSAMVGGEATGELFF. This chain links TRBV9 with TRBJ2-2, with D maybe TRBD2 (6 bases). Germline CDR1 is SGDLS and CDR2 is YYNGEE. CDR3 length: 17 amino acids. The V gene lost 3 bases and the J gene lost 5 bases, with 20 bases spanning the gap.